This T cell receptor (beta chain) was obtained from a study of graft-versus-host responses after intestinal transplantation. Sequencing used immunoSEQ multiplex PCR; TCRdb keeps in-frame clones, though not all of them. The sample records around 45,000 clones, just under 95% being singletons. CDR1 MGHRA and CDR2 YSYEKL come from the germline V gene. This CDR3 contains 16 residues. Trimming left V 2 bases short and J 9 bases short, with 20 bases between. V usage is TRBV4-1 and J usage is TRBJ2-1; D tentatively reads TRBD1 or TRBD2 (5 bases each). This TCR derives from a human patient who received an intestinal transplant, so some T cells may come from the graft donor. The source was PBMCs, collected around 350 days after intestinal transplant. CDR3 nucleotide sequence: TGCGCCAGCAGCCAACCCACTCGGGACGCCGCGCGTGAGCAGTTCTTC. It translates to CASSQPTRDAAREQFF.